The rows below give T cell receptor beta chains drawn from one sample of a study of T cell repertoires in cytomegalovirus infection. Each CDR3 protein gets one entry after TCRdb re-called the reads with MiXCR. In the table there are 250,000 to 300,000 distinct CDR3 sequences, approximately 9.2% of which are singletons. Sequencing was performed on PBMCs. Receptors originate from a human donor in good health (CMV status not recorded). Some clones in this sample may be carry-over from other donors' samples. CDR3s leave out the opening cysteine and the closing phenylalanine or tryptophan. The order of the fields is D gene, J gene, CDR3 length, V gene, CDR3 protein. The D gene is left open where the match is weak.

D gene: NA; J gene: TRBJ1-4; CDR3 length: 13; V gene: TRBV7-2; CDR3 protein: ASSFGLTGNEKLF
D gene: NA; J gene: TRBJ1-4; CDR3 length: 13; V gene: TRBV7-6; CDR3 protein: ASTLTGSPNEKLF
D gene: TRBD1; J gene: TRBJ1-2; CDR3 length: 13; V gene: TRBV7-2; CDR3 protein: ASSQGQEDNYGYT
D gene: NA; J gene: TRBJ2-5; CDR3 length: 11; V gene: TRBV7-2; CDR3 protein: ASSSPGVETQY
D gene: NA; J gene: TRBJ2-3; CDR3 length: 15; V gene: TRBV2; CDR3 protein: ASSEGGGLAVFGTQY
D gene: NA; J gene: TRBJ1-4; CDR3 length: 12; V gene: TRBV6-5; CDR3 protein: ASSGSSTNEKLF
D gene: TRBD1; J gene: TRBJ1-5; CDR3 length: 9; V gene: TRBV6-2/TRBV6-3; CDR3 protein: ASIRGTVGH
D gene: TRBD1; J gene: TRBJ1-1; CDR3 length: 18; V gene: TRBV7-2; CDR3 protein: ASSLRRQGRGLIWNTEAF
D gene: TRBD1; J gene: TRBJ2-5; CDR3 length: 12; V gene: TRBV28; CDR3 protein: ASTNHGQGESQY
D gene: NA; J gene: TRBJ1-3; CDR3 length: 13; V gene: TRBV7-6; CDR3 protein: ASSLYEGSGNTIY
D gene: NA; J gene: TRBJ1-6; CDR3 length: 13; V gene: TRBV7-6; CDR3 protein: ASSRDLNYNSPLH
D gene: TRBD2; J gene: TRBJ2-2; CDR3 length: 11; V gene: TRBV11-2; CDR3 protein: ASSLEGGVSLF
D gene: TRBD2; J gene: TRBJ2-1; CDR3 length: 15; V gene: TRBV3-1; CDR3 protein: ASSPQGRPSGGNEQF
D gene: NA; J gene: TRBJ1-4; CDR3 length: 13; V gene: TRBV7-2; CDR3 protein: ASSLGEGRVEKLF
D gene: NA; J gene: TRBJ1-1; CDR3 length: 11; V gene: TRBV7-2; CDR3 protein: ASSLERGGSAF
D gene: NA; J gene: TRBJ1-1; CDR3 length: 13; V gene: TRBV7-3; CDR3 protein: ASSLLGMGNTEAF
D gene: TRBD1; J gene: TRBJ1-1; CDR3 length: 17; V gene: TRBV7-2; CDR3 protein: ASSLKPEDRGDLNTEAF
D gene: TRBD1; J gene: TRBJ2-7; CDR3 length: 15; V gene: TRBV11-3; CDR3 protein: ASSSTRTGLSSYEQY
D gene: TRBD1; J gene: TRBJ2-1; CDR3 length: 12; V gene: TRBV27; CDR3 protein: ASSIRDRGWGRF
D gene: NA; J gene: TRBJ2-5; CDR3 length: 13; V gene: TRBV7-2; CDR3 protein: ASSLAHSGQETQY
D gene: NA; J gene: TRBJ1-5; CDR3 length: 12; V gene: TRBV10-3; CDR3 protein: AISDRSRNQPQH
D gene: TRBD2; J gene: TRBJ2-1; CDR3 length: 11; V gene: TRBV25-1; CDR3 protein: ASVREGRGEQF
D gene: NA; J gene: TRBJ1-1; CDR3 length: 9; V gene: TRBV20-1; CDR3 protein: SARDGDRAF
D gene: NA; J gene: TRBJ1-2; CDR3 length: 13; V gene: TRBV7-2; CDR3 protein: ASSDSRVVNYGYT
D gene: TRBD2; J gene: TRBJ2-2; CDR3 length: 11; V gene: TRBV28; CDR3 protein: AVSGATTGELF
D gene: NA; J gene: TRBJ2-5; CDR3 length: 12; V gene: TRBV7-2; CDR3 protein: ASSLDYSQETQY
D gene: NA; J gene: TRBJ2-2; CDR3 length: 11; V gene: TRBV7-2; CDR3 protein: ASTRTNTGELF
D gene: TRBD2; J gene: TRBJ2-1; CDR3 length: 16; V gene: TRBV7-2; CDR3 protein: ASSLGGEAGGPANEQF
D gene: NA; J gene: TRBJ2-1; CDR3 length: 12; V gene: TRBV2; CDR3 protein: ASRRDVSYNEQF
D gene: TRBD1; J gene: TRBJ1-2; CDR3 length: 13; V gene: TRBV29-1; CDR3 protein: SVLPPGQGADGYT
D gene: NA; J gene: TRBJ1-1; CDR3 length: 12; V gene: TRBV4-1; CDR3 protein: ASSQDNRNTEAF
D gene: TRBD2; J gene: TRBJ2-7; CDR3 length: 11; V gene: TRBV6-1; CDR3 protein: ASGRGRDHEQY
D gene: NA; J gene: TRBJ1-1; CDR3 length: 13; V gene: TRBV12-3/TRBV12-4; CDR3 protein: ASSLAGHKNTEAF
D gene: NA; J gene: TRBJ2-3; CDR3 length: 11; V gene: TRBV7-2; CDR3 protein: ASSPWATDTQY
D gene: NA; J gene: TRBJ2-7; CDR3 length: 12; V gene: TRBV20-1; CDR3 protein: SARDPASRDEQY
D gene: NA; J gene: TRBJ1-2; CDR3 length: 13; V gene: TRBV6-2/TRBV6-3; CDR3 protein: ASSYKGGSNYGYT
D gene: NA; J gene: TRBJ1-6; CDR3 length: 11; V gene: TRBV2; CDR3 protein: ASSERQHSPLH
D gene: TRBD2; J gene: TRBJ2-5; CDR3 length: 14; V gene: TRBV7-2; CDR3 protein: ASSATSGGAGETQY
D gene: NA; J gene: TRBJ1-5; CDR3 length: 13; V gene: TRBV7-2; CDR3 protein: ASSLKLGDYQPQH
D gene: NA; J gene: TRBJ1-1; CDR3 length: 15; V gene: TRBV6-2/TRBV6-3; CDR3 protein: ASSYWGPSSGRTEAF
D gene: NA; J gene: TRBJ1-6; CDR3 length: 11; V gene: TRBV6-2/TRBV6-3; CDR3 protein: ASRSLQGSPLH
D gene: NA; J gene: TRBJ1-1; CDR3 length: 13; V gene: TRBV18; CDR3 protein: ASSPPRAMNTEAF
D gene: TRBD1; J gene: TRBJ2-2; CDR3 length: 12; V gene: TRBV7-2; CDR3 protein: ASRGQRNTGELF
D gene: NA; J gene: TRBJ1-4; CDR3 length: 13; V gene: TRBV28; CDR3 protein: ASSKRGGSGEKLF
D gene: NA; J gene: TRBJ2-2; CDR3 length: 10; V gene: TRBV16; CDR3 protein: ASSQSFGELF
D gene: NA; J gene: TRBJ1-1; CDR3 length: 11; V gene: TRBV6-6; CDR3 protein: ASIPDKNTEAF
D gene: NA; J gene: TRBJ1-4; CDR3 length: 12; V gene: TRBV20-1; CDR3 protein: SARVTGSYEKLF
D gene: NA; J gene: TRBJ2-1; CDR3 length: 12; V gene: TRBV7-6; CDR3 protein: ASSPTDGNNEQF
D gene: TRBD1; J gene: TRBJ1-5; CDR3 length: 14; V gene: TRBV7-8; CDR3 protein: ASSLRTGATRQPQH
D gene: NA; J gene: TRBJ2-3; CDR3 length: 10; V gene: TRBV7-2; CDR3 protein: ASSLSIDTQY